This entry lists 21 T cell receptor beta chains sequenced from one sample in a study of T cell responses to AZD1222 COVID-19 vaccine. TCRdb keeps only in-frame clones here, not all; method: immunoSEQ multiplex PCR. The data show roughly 77,000 clones, around 92% seen once. The sequenced sample was peripheral blood, obtained on day 0 of MenACWY control vaccination. These TCRs come from an adult in good health.

The chain couples TRBV10-3 to TRBJ2-3; tentatively, D is TRBD2 (6 bases). Germline CDR1 ENHRY, CDR2 SYGVKD. V was cut by 4 bases and J by 6 bases, with 14 bases left in between. This CDR3 has 14 amino acids. CDR3 nucleotide sequence: TGTGCCATCAGTGTAGCGGCCCGCGGGGATACGCAGTATTTT. This translates into CAISVAARGDTQYF.

The V gene is TRBV24-1, the J gene TRBJ2-1; unclear D gene. Germline V gives CDR1 KGHDR, CDR2 SFDVKD. Between the trimmed V and J ends, which lost 5 bases and 2 bases, there was a span of 15 bases. This CDR3 region has 16 residues. In nucleotides, the CDR3 is TGTGCCACCAGTGCCCTCCCTGGCAGAGCCTACAATGAGCAGTTCTTC. Translating gives CATSALPGRAYNEQFF.

This clone was detected once. V and J are TRBV29-1 and TRBJ1-4; tentatively, D is TRBD1 (6 bases). The germline CDR1 and CDR2 sequences are SQVTM and ANQGSEA. V was clipped by 7 bases and J by 3 bases, with 15 bases between them. The length of the CDR3 is 14 residues. This CDR3 reads CSATGQYPNEKLFF. CDR3 nucleotides: TGCAGCGCCACTGGACAGTATCCTAATGAAAAACTGTTTTTT.

J is TRBJ2-1 and V is TRBV20-1, with D maybe TRBD1 (6 bases). V was trimmed by 1 base and J by 9 bases, leaving 7 bases between them. The CDR3 consists of 11 residues. The germline V gene encodes CDR1 DFQATT and CDR2 SNEGSKA (reference sequence). The CDR3 DNA sequence: TGCAGTGCTAGAGGCAGGGGTGAGCAGTTCTTC. Translated, it gives CSARGRGEQFF.

This rearrangement joins TRBV4-3 to TRBJ1-6; 9 bases are shared with TRBD1. The CDR3 length is 16 residues. CDR1 LGHNA and CDR2 YSLEER come from the germline V gene. After removal of 3 bases from V and 8 bases from J, the junction contained 8 bases not matched to a gene. The CDR3 sequence: CASSQNPGQGDSPLHF. CDR3 in DNA: TGCGCCAGCAGCCAGAACCCGGGACAGGGTGATTCACCCCTCCACTTT.

This clone was recorded once. The rearrangement uses TRBV19 and TRBJ2-7; D is uncertain. From germline, CDR1 is LNHDA and CDR2 SQIVND (reference sequence). The germline V and J ends were trimmed by 6 bases and 6 bases, with 15 bases remaining between them. The length of the CDR3 is 13 residues. CDR3: CASSPIGFREQYF. The CDR3 DNA reads TGTGCCAGTAGCCCTATTGGGTTTCGCGAGCAGTACTTC.

The chain employs TRBV5-1 and TRBJ2-3; D unclear. CDR1 and CDR2 from the germline V gene are SGHRS and YFSETQ. V shed 4 bases and J shed 5 bases, with 5 bases lying between them. This CDR3 is built from 11 residues. CDR3: CASSAIDTQYF. The CDR3 DNA reads TGCGCCAGCAGCGCTATAGATACGCAGTATTTT. Based on the CDR3 plus reference TRBV5-1 and TRBJ2-3, the full variable domain is KAGVTQTPRYLIKTRGQQVTLSCSPISGHRSVSWYQQTPGQGLQFLFEYFSETQRNKGNFPGRFSGRQFSNSRSEMNVSTLELGDSALYLCASSAIDTQYFGPGTRLTVL.

The chain uses TRBV5-6 and TRBJ1-1; 11 nucleotides agree with TRBD1. The CDR3 is made up of 15 amino acids. The germline CDR1 and CDR2 sequences are SGHDT and YYEEEE. The V and J ends lost 4 bases and 7 bases, in that order; junction bases with no gene match: 9. The CDR3 nucleotides read TGTGCCAGCAGCCAACCGGGACAGGGGGAGGGTGAAGCTTTCTTT. It is translated as CASSQPGQGEGEAFF.

The CDR3 loop reads CASSLGSLAGVGGEQFF. The CDR3 DNA is TGTGCCAGCAGCTTGGGTTCACTAGCGGGAGTAGGCGGTGAGCAGTTCTTC. This chain links TRBV5-5 with TRBJ2-1, with 11 bases that match TRBD2. V shed 0 bases, J shed 9 bases, and the junction held 11 bases outside the gene matches. Germline CDR1 reads SGHKS; CDR2 reads YYEKEE (reference sequence). This CDR3 comprises 17 residues.

For the CDR3, the DNA is TGTGCCAGCAGCTTAGCCGATCCCGGGACGGGATCCGAGCAGTACTTC. Protein product: CASSLADPGTGSEQYF. The V call is TRBV7-9, the J call TRBJ2-7, with D possibly called TRBD1 or TRBD2 (5 bases each). Trimming took off 0 bases at V and 6 bases at J, with 18 bases between the two ends. The CDR3 is 16 residues long. CDR1 and CDR2 (germline): SEHNR, FQNEAQ (reference sequence).

The chain has TRBV3-1 (or the pseudogene TRBV3-2) and TRBJ2-7, with TRBD1 matching over 12 bases. The CDR3 runs 16 residues. CDR1 and CDR2 (germline): LGHDT, YNNKEL (reference sequence). The junction had 6 bases not matched to a gene; V was cut back by 2 bases and J by 4 bases. The CDR3 sequence: CASSQSWDRGLYEQYF. DNA for the CDR3: TGTGCCAGCAGCCAATCTTGGGACAGGGGGCTTTACGAGCAGTACTTC.

The chain joins TRBV3-1 (or the pseudogene TRBV3-2) to TRBJ1-1, with D uncertain. The germline gives CDR1 LGHDT, CDR2 YNNKEL (reference sequence). The CDR3 runs 14 residues. Deletions cut 1 base from V and 4 bases from J, with 10 bases between. The CDR3 sequence: CASSQGLETTEAFF. DNA of the CDR3: TGTGCCAGCAGCCAAGGACTGGAGACCACTGAAGCTTTCTTT.

The chain couples TRBV9 to TRBJ1-3, with 8 bases matching TRBD1. V shed 0 bases, J shed 0 bases, and the junction held 14 bases outside the gene matches. The CDR3 extends over 20 amino acids. Germline V CDR1 and CDR2: SGDLS, YYNGEE. The CDR3 reads CASSVDPRPTGDSSGNTIYF. As DNA, the CDR3 is TGTGCCAGCAGCGTAGACCCCCGCCCGACAGGGGATAGCTCTGGAAACACCATATATTTT.

This chain connects TRBV7-9 to TRBJ1-4; 9 nucleotides agree with TRBD1. Germline V gene sequence: CDR1 SEHNR, CDR2 FQNEAQ (reference sequence). This CDR3 has 13 residues. J gave up 6 bases and V 11 bases, and 7 bases lay outside the gene matches. The CDR3 reads CAGEGDRDEKLFF. Here the CDR3 DNA reads TGTGCCGGGGAGGGGGACAGGGATGAAAAACTGTTTTTT.

The chain carries TRBV19 and TRBJ2-7; D is perhaps TRBD2 (5 bases). The CDR3 has 13 residues. Trimming pared 3 bases from V and 7 bases from J, leaving 13 bases between. The germline V gene has CDR1 LNHDA and CDR2 SQIVND (reference sequence). The CDR3 region has the DNA TGTGCCAGTAGTATCGTGGGAGAGGAAGAGCAGTACTTC. The encoded protein is CASSIVGEEEQYF.

The gene calls are TRBV3-1 (or the pseudogene TRBV3-2) and TRBJ2-2; D call uncertain. Germline values: CDR1 LGHDT, CDR2 YNNKEL (reference sequence). Trimming pared 1 base from V and 6 bases from J, leaving 12 bases between. CDR3 size: 15 residues. The CDR3 loop is CASSQVANVPGELFF. The CDR3 DNA reads as TGTGCCAGCAGCCAAGTGGCTAACGTCCCCGGGGAGCTGTTTTTT.

This chain uses TRBV9 with TRBJ1-2; a weak D match, TRBD1 (5 bases). V was cut by 0 bases and J by 4 bases, with 7 bases left in between. This CDR3 has 13 amino acids. Germline V gives CDR1 SGDLS, CDR2 YYNGEE. This chain's CDR3 is CASSVEGAYGYTF. CDR3 coding DNA: TGTGCCAGCAGCGTAGAAGGGGCCTATGGCTACACCTTC.

This chain connects TRBV7-7 to TRBJ2-3; maybe TRBD2 (5 bases). This CDR3 region has 17 residues. Trimming cost V 4 bases and J 2 bases, with 19 bases left between them. The germline V gene encodes CDR1 SSHAT and CDR2 FNYEAQ (reference sequence). CDR3 protein: CASSSGVGDMPTDTQYF. The CDR3 DNA reads TGTGCCAGCAGCTCCGGCGTCGGGGATATGCCCACAGATACGCAGTATTTT.

The rearrangement links TRBV29-1 to TRBJ1-1; D perhaps matches TRBD1 (5 bases). Trimming took off 7 bases at V and 4 bases at J, with 16 bases between the two ends. The CDR3 has 13 amino acids. CDR1 and CDR2 (germline): SQVTM, ANQGSEA. The CDR3 region is CSARTQGSTEAFF. The CDR3 DNA is TGCAGCGCCCGGACCCAGGGTAGCACTGAAGCTTTCTTT.

This clone has just a few counts. The gene calls are TRBV15 and TRBJ1-2, with D tentatively TRBD1 (5 bases). The CDR3 runs 13 residues. Trimming stripped 3 bases from V and 6 bases from J, with 11 bases between. Germline CDR1 is LNHNV and CDR2 is YYDKDF (reference sequence). DNA for the CDR3: TGTGCCACCAGCAGTGGGGCCGGCGATGGCTACACCTTC. Encoded protein: CATSSGAGDGYTF. Filled out from reference TRBV15 and TRBJ1-2, the complete variable domain reads DAMVIQNPRYQVTQFGKPVTLSCSQTLNHNVMYWYQQKSSQAPKLLFHYYDKDFNNEADTPDNFQSRRPNTSFCFLDIRSPGLGDTAMYLCATSSGAGDGYTFGSGTRLTVV.

The CDR3 DNA reads as TGTGCCACCAGTGATTGGTTAACCGGGGAGCTGTTTTTT. It encodes CATSDWLTGELFF. This chain joins TRBV24-1 and TRBJ2-2; unclear D gene. Trimming pared 2 bases from V and 5 bases from J, leaving 5 bases between. CDR1 is KGHDR and CDR2 is SFDVKD in the germline V gene. CDR3 size: 13 residues.